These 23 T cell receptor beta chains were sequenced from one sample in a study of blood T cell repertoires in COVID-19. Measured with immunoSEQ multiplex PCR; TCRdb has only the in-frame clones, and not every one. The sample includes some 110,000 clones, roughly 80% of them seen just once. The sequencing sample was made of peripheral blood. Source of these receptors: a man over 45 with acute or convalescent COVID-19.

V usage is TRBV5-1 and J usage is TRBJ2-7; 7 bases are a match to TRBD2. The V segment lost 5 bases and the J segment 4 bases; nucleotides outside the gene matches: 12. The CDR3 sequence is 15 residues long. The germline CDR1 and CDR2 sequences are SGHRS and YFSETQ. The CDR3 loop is CASSRYTGGTYEQYF. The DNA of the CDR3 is TGCGCCAGCAGTAGGTATACGGGGGGAACGTACGAGCAGTACTTC.

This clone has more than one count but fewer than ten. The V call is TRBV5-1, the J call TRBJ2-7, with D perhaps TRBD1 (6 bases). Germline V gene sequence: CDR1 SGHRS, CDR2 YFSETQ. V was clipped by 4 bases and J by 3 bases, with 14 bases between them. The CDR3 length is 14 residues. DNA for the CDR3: TGCGCCAGCAGCCCCGAGGGGGTTAGCTACGAGCAGTACTTC. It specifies CASSPEGVSYEQYF.

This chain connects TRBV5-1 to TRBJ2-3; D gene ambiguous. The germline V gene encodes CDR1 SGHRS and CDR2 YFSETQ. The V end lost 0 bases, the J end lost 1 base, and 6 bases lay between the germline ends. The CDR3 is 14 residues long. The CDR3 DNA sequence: TGCGCCAGCAGCTTGGATCCGGGCACAGATACGCAGTATTTT. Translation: CASSLDPGTDTQYF.

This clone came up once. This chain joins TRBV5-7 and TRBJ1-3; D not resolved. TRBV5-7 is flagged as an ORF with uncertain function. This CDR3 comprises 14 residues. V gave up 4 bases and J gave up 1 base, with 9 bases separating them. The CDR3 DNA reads TGTGCCAGCAGCGAGAACTTATCTGGAAACACCATATATTTT. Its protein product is CASSENLSGNTIYF.

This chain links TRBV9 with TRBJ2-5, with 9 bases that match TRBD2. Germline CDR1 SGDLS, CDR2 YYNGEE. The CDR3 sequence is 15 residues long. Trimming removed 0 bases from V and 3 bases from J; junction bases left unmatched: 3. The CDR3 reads CASSVDSSGEETQYF. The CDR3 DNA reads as TGTGCCAGCAGCGTAGATTCTAGCGGGGAAGAGACCCAGTACTTC.

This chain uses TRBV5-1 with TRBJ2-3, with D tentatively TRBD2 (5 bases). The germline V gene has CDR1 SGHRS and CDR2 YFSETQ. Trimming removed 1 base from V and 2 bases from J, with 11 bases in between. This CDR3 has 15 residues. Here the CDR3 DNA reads TGCGCCAGCAGCTTGATCGGGGAGAACACAGATACGCAGTATTTT. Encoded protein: CASSLIGENTDTQYF.

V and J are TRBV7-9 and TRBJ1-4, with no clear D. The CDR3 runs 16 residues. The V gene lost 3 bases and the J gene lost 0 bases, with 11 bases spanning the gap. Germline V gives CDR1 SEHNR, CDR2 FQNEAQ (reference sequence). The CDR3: CASSFEPGATNEKLFF. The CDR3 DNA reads TGTGCCAGCAGCTTTGAACCTGGAGCAACTAATGAAAAACTGTTTTTT.

This chain's CDR3 is CASSLEAGGPGELFF. The DNA of the CDR3 is TGTGCCAGCAGCTTAGAGGCGGGGGGGCCCGGGGAGCTGTTTTTT. V is TRBV11-2 and J is TRBJ2-2; 9 bases fit TRBD2. Germline trimming cut 0 bases from V and 6 bases from J; bases unmatched to any gene: 2. CDR1 SGHAT and CDR2 FQNNGV come from the germline V gene. This CDR3 has 15 residues.

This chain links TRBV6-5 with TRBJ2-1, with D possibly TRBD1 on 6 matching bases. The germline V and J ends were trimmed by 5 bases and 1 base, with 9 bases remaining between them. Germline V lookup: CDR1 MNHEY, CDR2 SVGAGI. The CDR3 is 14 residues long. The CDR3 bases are TGTGCCAGCAGTCGGGACACATCCTACAATGAGCAGTTCTTC. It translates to CASSRDTSYNEQFF.

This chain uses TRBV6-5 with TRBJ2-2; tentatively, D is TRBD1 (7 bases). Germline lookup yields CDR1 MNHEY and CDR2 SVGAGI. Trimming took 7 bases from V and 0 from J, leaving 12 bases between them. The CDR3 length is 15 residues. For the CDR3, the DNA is TGTGCCAGCAAGGGGGCGGGAACGAACACCGGGGAGCTGTTTTTT. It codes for CASKGAGTNTGELFF.

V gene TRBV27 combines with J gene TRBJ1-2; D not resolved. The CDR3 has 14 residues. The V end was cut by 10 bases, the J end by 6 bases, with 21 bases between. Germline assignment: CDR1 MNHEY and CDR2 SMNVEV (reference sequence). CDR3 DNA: TGTGCCATCCCTCCCCTGGGCAAGTGGGATGGCTACACCTTC. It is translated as CAIPPLGKWDGYTF.

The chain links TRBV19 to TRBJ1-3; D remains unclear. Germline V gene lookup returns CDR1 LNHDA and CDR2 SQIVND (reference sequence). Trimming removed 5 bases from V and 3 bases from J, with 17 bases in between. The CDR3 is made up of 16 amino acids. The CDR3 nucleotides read TGTGCCAGTAGTTTAAGACTGCCGGCGGATGGAAACACCATATATTTT. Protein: CASSLRLPADGNTIYF.

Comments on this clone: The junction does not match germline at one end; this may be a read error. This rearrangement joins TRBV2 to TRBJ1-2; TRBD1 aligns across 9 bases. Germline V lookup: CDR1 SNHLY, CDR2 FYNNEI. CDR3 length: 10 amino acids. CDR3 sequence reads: CASSGTGAIF. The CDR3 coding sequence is TGTGCCAGCAGTGGGACAGGGGCCATCTTC.

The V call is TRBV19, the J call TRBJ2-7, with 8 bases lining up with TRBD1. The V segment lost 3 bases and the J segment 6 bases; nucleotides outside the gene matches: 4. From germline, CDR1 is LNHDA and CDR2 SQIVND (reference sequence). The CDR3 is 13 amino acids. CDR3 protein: CASSMGQVSEQYF. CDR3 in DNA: TGTGCCAGTAGTATGGGACAGGTCTCCGAGCAGTACTTC.

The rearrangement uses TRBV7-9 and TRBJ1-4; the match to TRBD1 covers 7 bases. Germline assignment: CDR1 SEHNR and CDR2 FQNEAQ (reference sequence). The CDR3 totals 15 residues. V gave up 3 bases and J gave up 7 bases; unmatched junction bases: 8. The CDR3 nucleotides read TGTGCCAGCAGCTTGGGGACCGACAGGGCTGAAAAACTGTTTTTT. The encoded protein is CASSLGTDRAEKLFF.

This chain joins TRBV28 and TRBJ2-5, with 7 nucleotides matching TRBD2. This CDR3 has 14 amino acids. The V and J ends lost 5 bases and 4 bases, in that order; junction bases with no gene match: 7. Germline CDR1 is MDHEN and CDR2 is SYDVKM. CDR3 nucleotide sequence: TGTGCCAGCAGTGGCCCTGGGGGGGGAGAGACCCAGTACTTC. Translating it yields CASSGPGGGETQYF.

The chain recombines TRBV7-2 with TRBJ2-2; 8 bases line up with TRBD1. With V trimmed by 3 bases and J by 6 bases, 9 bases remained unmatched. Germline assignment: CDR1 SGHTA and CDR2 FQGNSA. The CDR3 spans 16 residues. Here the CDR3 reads CASSFLRDRHAGELFF. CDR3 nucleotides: TGTGCCAGCAGCTTTCTCCGGGACAGGCACGCCGGGGAGCTGTTTTTT.

The CDR3 loop is CASSESVQNSELFF. In nucleotides, the CDR3 is TGCGCCAGCAGTGAGTCCGTACAGAATTCGGAGCTGTTTTTT. This rearrangement joins TRBV10-1 to TRBJ2-2; D call uncertain. CDR1 and CDR2 from the germline V gene are WNHNN and SYGVQD (reference sequence). The V and J ends lost 0 bases and 10 bases respectively, with 12 bases between them. The CDR3 is 14 amino acids.

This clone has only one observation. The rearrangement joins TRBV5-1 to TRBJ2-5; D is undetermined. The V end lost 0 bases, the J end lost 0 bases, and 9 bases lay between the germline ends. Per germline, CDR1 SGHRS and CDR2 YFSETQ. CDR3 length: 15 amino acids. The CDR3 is CASSLDPQYQETQYF. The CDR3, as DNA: TGCGCCAGCAGCTTGGATCCACAGTACCAAGAGACCCAGTACTTC.

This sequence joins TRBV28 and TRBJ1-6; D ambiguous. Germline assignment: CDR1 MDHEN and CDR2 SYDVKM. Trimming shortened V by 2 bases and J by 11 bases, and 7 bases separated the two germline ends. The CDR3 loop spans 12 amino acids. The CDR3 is CASSLIRTPLHF. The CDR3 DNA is TGTGCCAGCAGTTTAATCAGGACACCCCTCCACTTT.

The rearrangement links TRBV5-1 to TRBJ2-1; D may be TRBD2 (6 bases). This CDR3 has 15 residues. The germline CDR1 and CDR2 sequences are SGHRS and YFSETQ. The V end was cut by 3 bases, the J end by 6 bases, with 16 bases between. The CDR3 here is CASSSEGRQVNEQFF. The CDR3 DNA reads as TGCGCCAGCAGCTCGGAGGGAAGGCAGGTCAATGAGCAGTTCTTC.

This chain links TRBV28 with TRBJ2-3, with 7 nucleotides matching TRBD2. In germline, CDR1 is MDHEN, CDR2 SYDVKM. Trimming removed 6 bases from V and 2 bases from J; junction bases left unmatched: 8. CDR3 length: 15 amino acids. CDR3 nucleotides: TGTGCCAGCAGAAAATCTAGCGGAGCCACAGATACGCAGTATTTT. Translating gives CASRKSSGATDTQYF.

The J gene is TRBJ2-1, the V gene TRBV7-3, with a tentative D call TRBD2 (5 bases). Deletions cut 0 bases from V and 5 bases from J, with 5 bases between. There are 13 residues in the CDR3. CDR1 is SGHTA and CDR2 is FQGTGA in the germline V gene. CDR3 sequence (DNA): TGTGCCAGCAGCTTAACGAGGGACAATGAGCAGTTCTTC. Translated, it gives CASSLTRDNEQFF.